The 31 T cell receptor beta chains in this list originate from one sample, sequenced in a study of T cells after yellow fever vaccination. TCRdb used MiXCR to reprocess the 5' RACE reads, holding one entry per CDR3 protein. The sample lists around 72,000 distinct CDR3 sequences; around 7% were seen once. The source was CD8+ T cells sorted from PBMCs, collected approximately 11 days after the first yellow fever vaccination. The receptors derive from a man younger than 35 who received the YFV17D yellow fever vaccine.

This clonotype was seen ten or more times. Here the CDR3 reads CASSRIQGPSTDTQYF. CDR3 DNA sequence: TGTGCCAGCAGTCGGATACAGGGGCCGAGCACAGATACGCAGTATTTT. The rearrangement links TRBV11-2 to TRBJ2-3, with 7 bases that match TRBD1. Germline CDR1 is SGHAT and CDR2 is FQNNGV. This CDR3 region has 16 residues. The V and J ends lost 6 bases and 0 bases, in that order; junction bases with no gene match: 9.

CDR3 bases: TGCGCCAGCAGCCAAGAAAGGTCCGGGTACTATGGCTACACCTTC. The encoded protein is CASSQERSGYYGYTF. The V call is TRBV4-3, the J call TRBJ1-2; no clear D gene. This CDR3 has 15 amino acids. Per germline, CDR1 LGHNA and CDR2 YSLEER. Trimming took off 0 bases at V and 3 bases at J, with 11 bases between the two ends.

Of note for this clonotype: This sequence may be a read error, since a much larger clone differs from it by one base. CDR3 residues: CASSYKGRGEDTQYF. In DNA, the CDR3 is TGTGCCAGCAGTTACAAGGGCCGTGGGGAAGATACGCAGTATTTT. The rearrangement links TRBV6-5 to TRBJ2-3; D is unresolved. Germline V gives CDR1 MNHEY, CDR2 SVGAGI. This CDR3 is 15 amino acids long. V was pared by 2 bases and J by 5 bases, with 14 bases between.

At least ten counts were recorded for this clonotype. The V call is TRBV29-1, the J call TRBJ2-7, with D possibly matching TRBD1 (7 bases). V lost 2 bases and J 7 bases, leaving 12 bases between the germline ends. This CDR3 has 12 residues. CDR1 and CDR2 (germline): SQVTM, ANQGSEA. Here the CDR3 reads CSVEMEGAEQYF. Written as DNA, the CDR3 is TGCAGCGTTGAAATGGAGGGGGCAGAGCAGTACTTC.

This clonotype was found many times. V usage is TRBV28 and J usage is TRBJ2-1; the D is unclear. Germline CDR1 and CDR2: MDHEN and SYDVKM. Trimming took 3 bases from V and 5 from J, leaving 8 bases between them. There are 13 residues in the CDR3. This CDR3 is CASSFGLDNEQFF. The CDR3 DNA is TGTGCCAGCAGTTTCGGGCTGGACAATGAGCAGTTCTTC. The entire variable domain, with the rest obtained from reference TRBV28 and TRBJ2-1, is as follows: DVKVTQSSRYLVKRTGEKVFLECVQDMDHENMFWYRQDPGLGLRLIYFSYDVKMKEKGDIPEGYSVSREKKERFSLILESASTNQTSMYLCASSFGLDNEQFFGPGTRLTVL.

This clonotype was picked up many times. V is TRBV29-1 and J is TRBJ2-3, with D unclear. CDR3 size: 12 residues. Trimming removed 3 bases from V and 5 bases from J, with 9 bases in between. The germline gives CDR1 SQVTM, CDR2 ANQGSEA. The CDR3 loop reads CSVDSNGDTQYF. As DNA, the CDR3 is TGCAGCGTTGACTCTAACGGAGATACGCAGTATTTT.

The sample holds many counts of this clonotype. This rearrangement joins TRBV12-3 or TRBV12-4 to TRBJ1-4; TRBD1 might be the D (6 bases). With 8 bases removed from V and 6 bases from J, the gap between germline ends came to 13 bases. The CDR3 loop spans 13 amino acids. This chain's CDR3 is CASGGAVYEKLFF. In DNA form, the CDR3 reads TGTGCCAGCGGGGGGGCCGTGTATGAAAAACTGTTTTTT.

This clonotype was counted many times. The chain joins TRBV27 to TRBJ1-5; D gene unclear. Germline V gene data show CDR1 as MNHEY and CDR2 as SMNVEV (reference sequence). The CDR3 has 15 residues. V was cut by 4 bases and J by 7 bases, with 17 bases left in between. DNA of the CDR3: TGTGCCAGCAGTTCAATAAACGGGGTCGGGCAGCCCCAGCATTTT. The encoded protein is CASSSINGVGQPQHF.

This clonotype was detected ten times or more. This sequence joins TRBV11-3 and TRBJ2-5, with 12 bases identical to TRBD2. Trimming removed 1 base from V and 5 bases from J; junction bases left unmatched: 8. The CDR3 totals 17 residues. Germline assignment: CDR1 SGHNT and CDR2 YENEEA. CDR3 protein: CASSLGELAGGAETQYF. CDR3 coding DNA: TGTGCCAGCAGCTTAGGGGAACTAGCGGGGGGTGCGGAGACCCAGTACTTC. Based on the CDR3 plus reference TRBV11-3 and TRBJ2-5, the full variable domain is EAGVVQSPRYKIIEKKQPVAFWCNPISGHNTLYWYLQNLGQGPELLIRYENEEAVDDSQLPKDRFSAERLKGVDSTLKIQPAELGDSAVYLCASSLGELAGGAETQYFGPGTRLLVL.

With regard to this clonotype: One end of the junction is discordant with germline, which a read error may explain. V gene TRBV11-1 combines with J gene TRBJ1-4, with D maybe TRBD1 (6 bases). The germline V gene has CDR1 SGHAT and CDR2 FQDESV (reference sequence). This CDR3 contains 16 residues. The CDR3 spells CVSSPGVGGRKEKLFF. The DNA of the CDR3 is TGTGTCAGCAGCCCTGGAGTGGGGGGCCGGAAGGAAAAACTGTTTTTT.

Ten or more counts support this clonotype. The chain links TRBV11-2 to TRBJ1-2; D is uncertain. Germline V CDR1 and CDR2: SGHAT, FQNNGV. With 4 bases removed from V and 4 bases from J, the gap between germline ends came to 10 bases. This CDR3 has 13 amino acids. In nucleotides, the CDR3 is TGTGCCAGCAGCTCTACCGGGGTCTATGGCTACACCTTC. It codes for CASSSTGVYGYTF.

V usage is TRBV3-1 and J usage is TRBJ2-1; the match to TRBD1 covers 7 bases. Germline V gene lookup returns CDR1 LGHDT and CDR2 YNNKEL (reference sequence). The J segment lost 4 bases and the V segment lost 11 bases, leaving 17 bases of the junction unmatched. The CDR3 loop spans 16 amino acids. CDR3 amino acids: CAFSGYRDSGYNEQFF. CDR3 nucleotides: TGTGCCTTCAGTGGGTACCGGGACAGTGGGTACAATGAGCAGTTCTTC.

This clonotype has only a few counts. The rearrangement joins TRBV4-1 to TRBJ1-3; D not certain. This CDR3 comprises 16 residues. The ends were cut back, 1 base at V and 0 bases at J, with 10 bases in the middle. The V gene's germline CDR1 is MGHRA and CDR2 YSYEKL. The CDR3 nucleotides read TGCGCCAGCAGCCAAGGTGGACGGTACTCTGGAAACACCATATATTTT. Its translation is CASSQGGRYSGNTIYF.

This clonotype occurred many times. The chain couples TRBV6-2 or TRBV6-3 to TRBJ2-2; D is undetermined. The V gene's germline CDR1 is MNHEY and CDR2 SVGEGT. Between the trimmed V and J ends, which lost 6 bases and 3 bases, there was a span of 8 bases. The CDR3 extends over 13 amino acids. This chain's CDR3 is CASRWLHTGELFF. The DNA of the CDR3 is TGTGCCAGCAGGTGGCTCCACACCGGGGAGCTGTTTTTT.

This clonotype was counted ten times or more. V and J are TRBV10-3 and TRBJ2-4; weak D call: TRBD2 (5 bases). The germline V gene encodes CDR1 ENHRY and CDR2 SYGVKD. The V gene lost 2 bases and the J gene lost 7 bases, with 12 bases spanning the gap. CDR3 size: 14 residues. Here the CDR3 reads CAISESGRQNIQYF. The CDR3 DNA is TGTGCCATCAGTGAGAGCGGCCGGCAGAACATTCAGTACTTC.

This clonotype was recorded many times. This chain joins TRBV21-1 and TRBJ1-3; the table's D call, TRBD1, has no DNA check behind it. TRBV21-1 is tagged as a pseudogene. The CDR3 totals 15 residues. The CDR3 reads CASSTKGHPGNTIYF. For the CDR3, the DNA is TGTGCCAGCAGCACCAAGGGACATCCAGGAAACACCATATATTTT.

This clonotype occurred many times. This chain uses TRBV5-5 with TRBJ2-7; D gene uncertain. The CDR3 is 12 residues long. The germline V gene has CDR1 SGHKS and CDR2 YYEKEE (reference sequence). Trimming left V 1 base short and J 0 bases short, with 2 bases between. CDR3 residues: CASSLSSYEQYF. The CDR3 nucleotides read TGTGCCAGCAGCTTGTCCTCCTACGAGCAGTACTTC.

The V gene is TRBV4-2, the J gene TRBJ2-6; TRBD1 agrees at 9 bases. With 4 bases clipped from V and 0 bases from J, the junction kept 10 bases outside the gene matches. From germline, CDR1 is LGHNA and CDR2 YNFKEQ. The CDR3 loop spans 19 amino acids. CDR3 residues: CASSLRIQGAHSGANVLTF. In nucleotides, the CDR3 is TGTGCCAGCAGCCTGAGGATACAGGGGGCTCACTCTGGGGCCAACGTCCTGACTTTC.

This clonotype showed up many times. Germline is not matched at one junction end, which may reflect a read error. The chain is built from TRBV6-5 and TRBJ2-3, with 10 positions matching TRBD2. CDR1 is MNHEY, CDR2 SVGAGI, per germline. This CDR3 region has 13 residues. Here the CDR3 reads CASSYVIAGGLNF. The CDR3 DNA reads TGTGCCAGCAGTTATGTTATAGCGGGGGGCCTAAATTTT.

In this sample, this clonotype turned up many times. V and J are TRBV6-1 and TRBJ2-2; 8 bases align to TRBD2. Germline-derived CDR1 and CDR2 are MNHNS and SASEGT. Trimming cost V 7 bases and J 7 bases; bases outside gene matches: 8. The CDR3 is 14 residues long. CDR3 amino acids: CASIPGLEVGELFF. CDR3 DNA: TGTGCCAGCATTCCGGGACTAGAGGTCGGGGAGCTGTTTTTT.

This clonotype has a count of ten or more. J is TRBJ2-1 and V is TRBV6-5; tentative D call: TRBD2 (5 bases). This CDR3 is 14 amino acids long. The germline V gene has CDR1 MNHEY and CDR2 SVGAGI. V dropped 2 bases and J dropped 6 bases, with 11 bases sitting between them. CDR3 protein: CASSYPGFLNEQFF. As DNA, the CDR3 is TGTGCCAGCAGTTACCCGGGGTTTCTCAATGAGCAGTTCTTC.

Ten or more counts support this clonotype. The chain employs TRBV20-1 and TRBJ2-7; maybe TRBD2 (6 bases). Trimming pared 3 bases from V and 2 bases from J, leaving 14 bases between. The V gene's germline CDR1 is DFQATT and CDR2 SNEGSKA (reference sequence). This CDR3 spans 14 amino acids. The CDR3 DNA sequence: TGCAGTGCTAGTGGCGGGGCCCTAACCTACGAGCAGTACGTC. Amino acids: CSASGGALTYEQYV.

This clonotype was found a few times. The chain combines TRBV10-3 with TRBJ1-3; D might be TRBD1 (6 bases). Germline V lookup: CDR1 ENHRY, CDR2 SYGVKD. The CDR3 sequence is 14 residues long. The germline V and J ends were trimmed by 4 bases and 6 bases, with 13 bases remaining between them. DNA of the CDR3: TGTGCCATCAGTGGAACAGGGAAGGAAAACACCATATATTTT. It encodes CAISGTGKENTIYF.

The chain employs TRBV4-3 and TRBJ2-7; TRBD1 agrees at 10 bases. V dropped 0 bases and J dropped 5; count of bases not matched to a gene: 10. Per the germline V gene, CDR1 is LGHNA and CDR2 is YSLEER. The CDR3 spans 17 residues. The CDR3 loop reads CASSQDFADGTGDEQYF. As DNA, the CDR3 is TGCGCCAGCAGCCAAGATTTCGCCGACGGGACAGGGGACGAGCAGTACTTC.

This clonotype was seen more than once but under ten times. The chain recombines TRBV4-3 with TRBJ2-1; 7 bases fit TRBD1. V was clipped by 0 bases and J by 0 bases; unmatched bases: 5. The CDR3 consists of 17 residues. The germline V gene encodes CDR1 LGHNA and CDR2 YSLEER. The CDR3 loop is CASSQDYRGVSYNEQFF. The DNA of the CDR3 is TGCGCCAGCAGCCAAGACTACAGGGGAGTCTCCTACAATGAGCAGTTCTTC.

The V gene is TRBV7-3, the J gene TRBJ1-2; D possibly corresponds to TRBD1 (6 bases). V lost 3 bases and J lost 2, with 13 bases in between. Germline CDR1 is SGHTA and CDR2 is FQGTGA. The length of the CDR3 is 15 residues. The CDR3 coding sequence is TGTGCCAGCAGCTTCCACGGGGGCGCAAACTATGGCTACACCTTC. This encodes CASSFHGGANYGYTF.

The V call is TRBV7-8, the J call TRBJ2-1; unclear D gene. The CDR3 is 16 residues long. V lost 1 base to trimming and J lost 3 bases, with 13 bases between them. Germline lookup yields CDR1 SGHVS and CDR2 FQNEAQ. The CDR3 protein is CASSLVTVINYNEQFF. The CDR3 nucleotides are TGTGCCAGCAGCTTAGTAACCGTAATTAACTACAATGAGCAGTTCTTC. The variable domain in full, completed from reference TRBV7-8 and TRBJ2-1, reads GAGVSQSPRYKVAKRGQDVALRCDPISGHVSLFWYQQALGQGPEFLTYFQNEAQLDKSGLPSDRFFAERPEGSVSTLKIQRTQQEDSAVYLCASSLVTVINYNEQFFGPGTRLTVL.

This clonotype came up many times. The genes are TRBV7-8 and TRBJ2-1; a weak D match, TRBD1 (5 bases). Germline CDR1 reads SGHVS; CDR2 reads FQNEAQ. Trimming left V 1 base short and J 6 bases short, with 13 bases between. The CDR3 consists of 15 residues. For the CDR3, the DNA is TGTGCCAGCAGCTTAGGTCAGGGCAGGGTCAATGAGCAGTTCTTC. It translates to CASSLGQGRVNEQFF.

With respect to this clonotype: A much bigger clone sits one base away, suggesting this may be a read error. The V and J genes are TRBV20-1 and TRBJ2-7; 9 bases are shared with TRBD2. The CDR3 has 16 residues. The germline CDR1 and CDR2 sequences are DFQATT and SNEGSKA (reference sequence). The CDR3: CTARPSGVSSSYEQYV. The CDR3 DNA sequence: TGCACTGCTAGACCTAGCGGGGTCTCCAGCTCCTACGAGCAGTACGTC.

In its sample, this clonotype is medium-sized. The CDR3 is CAVLRDNYNEQFF. The CDR3, as DNA: TGCGCCGTACTCCGGGACAATTACAATGAGCAGTTCTTC. The chain recombines TRBV10-2 with TRBJ2-1, with D tentatively TRBD1 (6 bases). The CDR3 contains 13 residues. CDR1 WSHSY and CDR2 SAAADI come from the germline V gene. The germline V and J ends were trimmed by 11 bases and 4 bases, with 15 bases remaining between them.

This clonotype was seen a few times. This rearrangement joins TRBV7-8 to TRBJ1-6; 7 positions match TRBD1. The V and J ends lost 5 bases and 7 bases, in that order; junction bases with no gene match: 5. Germline V lookup: CDR1 SGHVS, CDR2 FQNEAQ. CDR3 size: 14 residues. CDR3 DNA: TGTGCCAGCAGCCGTACAGGGGAGAATTCACCCCTCCACTTT. As protein: CASSRTGENSPLHF.